These 12 T cell receptor beta chains originate from one sample sequenced in a study of blood T cell repertoires in COVID-19. Repertoires were generated with immunoSEQ multiplex PCR, while TCRdb's copy carries only in-frame clones and drops some. The table has more than 85,000 clones, approximately 88% seen once. Specimen: peripheral blood. The source of these receptors is a woman aged 55-69 years with acute or convalescent COVID-19.

The gene calls are TRBV18 and TRBJ1-3; D unresolved. In germline, CDR1 is KGHSH, CDR2 LQKENI. The CDR3 covers 14 residues. The ends were cut back, 2 bases at V and 4 bases at J, with 9 bases in the middle. The CDR3 sequence: CASSPIPGGNTIYF. The CDR3, as DNA: TGTGCCAGCTCACCAATCCCGGGAGGAAACACCATATATTTT.

The CDR3 DNA sequence: TGTGCCAGCAGTTTAAGTAACAGGGCATTCGAGCAGTACTTC. This encodes CASSLSNRAFEQYF. The rearrangement links TRBV28 to TRBJ2-7, with D perhaps TRBD1 (6 bases). CDR1 is MDHEN and CDR2 is SYDVKM in the germline V gene. This CDR3 contains 14 residues. Trimming removed 2 bases at V and 6 bases at J, with 14 bases between. The whole variable domain, remainder taken from reference TRBV28 and TRBJ2-7, is DVKVTQSSRYLVKRTGEKVFLECVQDMDHENMFWYRQDPGLGLRLIYFSYDVKMKEKGDIPEGYSVSREKKERFSLILESASTNQTSMYLCASSLSNRAFEQYFGPGTRLTVT.

The rearrangement joins TRBV4-1 to TRBJ2-5, with no clear D. CDR1 MGHRA and CDR2 YSYEKL come from the germline V gene. The CDR3 is made up of 14 amino acids. Trimming pared 4 bases from V and 2 bases from J, leaving 11 bases between. CDR3 nucleotide sequence: TGCGCCAGCAGCCCTCCAGCGATACAAGAGACCCAGTACTTC. It is translated as CASSPPAIQETQYF.

The rearrangement uses TRBV19 and TRBJ1-4, with D perhaps TRBD1 (6 bases). CDR3 length equals 15 residues. The V and J ends lost 4 bases and 8 bases respectively, with 17 bases between them. From germline, CDR1 is LNHDA and CDR2 SQIVND (reference sequence). In nucleotides, the CDR3 is TGTGCCAGTAGTAGGGGACACCTTCTCCCGGAAAAACTGTTTTTT. Amino acid sequence: CASSRGHLLPEKLFF.

J is TRBJ1-5 and V is TRBV19, with 12 bases aligning to TRBD1. The CDR3 consists of 19 residues. V gave up 6 bases and J gave up 3 bases; unmatched junction bases: 15. Germline V CDR1 and CDR2: LNHDA, SQIVND (reference sequence). Written as DNA, the CDR3 is TGTGCCAGTAGGACCATCGGGGGACAGGGGGCTAGCCCCAATCAGCCCCAGCATTTT. Translating gives CASRTIGGQGASPNQPQHF.

The J gene is TRBJ2-3, the V gene TRBV5-4; 8 nucleotides align to TRBD1. V shed 4 bases, J shed 10 bases, and the junction held 8 bases outside the gene matches. Germline assignment: CDR1 SGHNT and CDR2 YYREEE (reference sequence). The CDR3 is 13 residues long. The CDR3 DNA reads as TGTGCCAGCAGCCCGGCGGACAGGGAGGCGCAGTATTTT. It translates to CASSPADREAQYF.

The table lists this clone with a few counts. This sequence joins TRBV10-3 and TRBJ1-2; TRBD1 agrees at 8 bases. This CDR3 is 13 amino acids long. Trimming removed 1 base from V and 5 bases from J; junction bases left unmatched: 0. Germline V gene sequence: CDR1 ENHRY, CDR2 SYGVKD. Here the CDR3 reads CAISEWTGYGYTF. Written as DNA, the CDR3 is TGTGCCATCAGTGAGTGGACAGGGTATGGCTACACCTTC.

V and J are TRBV6-6 and TRBJ2-1, with TRBD2 matching over 8 bases. From germline, CDR1 is MNHNY and CDR2 SVGAGI (reference sequence). V dropped 6 bases and J dropped 4; count of bases not matched to a gene: 11. CDR3 size: 16 residues. In DNA form, the CDR3 reads TGTGCCAGCAGATTACTCGGGCGGGGGGATTACAATGAGCAGTTCTTC. Protein: CASRLLGRGDYNEQFF.

The DNA for the CDR3 is TGTGCCAGCACCGAGCAAGGGGCATACCCCGAAGCTTTCTTT. It specifies CASTEQGAYPEAFF. J is TRBJ1-1 and V is TRBV2; TRBD1 is a possible D gene (5 bases). This CDR3 spans 14 amino acids. In germline, CDR1 is SNHLY, CDR2 FYNNEI. Trimming stripped 7 bases from V and 8 bases from J, with 20 bases between.

This clone was found once. A read error may produce the germline difference seen at one junction end. The chain joins TRBV6-5 to TRBJ1-6, with 7 bases matching TRBD1. Germline V gives CDR1 MNHEY, CDR2 SVGAGI. This CDR3 contains 15 residues. CDR3 DNA sequence: TGTGCCAGCAGTAACTCACAGGGGAAAGGATCACCCCTCCACTTT. Translating it yields CASSNSQGKGSPLHF.

The chain has TRBV10-3 and TRBJ2-3, with 8 bases lining up with TRBD1. With V trimmed by 5 bases and J by 0 bases, 4 bases remained unmatched. This CDR3 contains 15 residues. CDR1 and CDR2 from the germline V gene are ENHRY and SYGVKD. The DNA for the CDR3 is TGTGCCATCAGTTCTGGACAGGGAAGCACAGATACGCAGTATTTT. This translates into CAISSGQGSTDTQYF.

This rearrangement joins TRBV30 to TRBJ1-1; tentative D call: TRBD1 (5 bases). The CDR3 is made up of 13 amino acids. V lost 4 bases to trimming and J lost 0 bases, with 9 bases between them. Germline loops: CDR1 GTSNPN, CDR2 SVGIG (reference sequence). The CDR3 protein is CAWTTGMNTEAFF. The CDR3 DNA reads as TGTGCCTGGACTACAGGCATGAACACTGAAGCTTTCTTT.